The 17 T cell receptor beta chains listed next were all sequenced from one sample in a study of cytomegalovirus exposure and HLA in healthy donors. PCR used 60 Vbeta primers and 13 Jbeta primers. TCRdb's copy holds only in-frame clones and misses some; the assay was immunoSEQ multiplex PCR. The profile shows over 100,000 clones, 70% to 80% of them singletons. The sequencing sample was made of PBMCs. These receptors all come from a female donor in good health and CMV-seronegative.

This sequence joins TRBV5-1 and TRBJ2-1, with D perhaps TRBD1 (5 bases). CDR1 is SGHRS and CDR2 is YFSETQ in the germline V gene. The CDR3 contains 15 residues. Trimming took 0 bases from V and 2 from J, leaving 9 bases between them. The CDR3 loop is CASSLAGQPYNEQFF. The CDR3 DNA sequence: TGCGCCAGCAGCTTGGCAGGGCAGCCCTACAATGAGCAGTTCTTC.

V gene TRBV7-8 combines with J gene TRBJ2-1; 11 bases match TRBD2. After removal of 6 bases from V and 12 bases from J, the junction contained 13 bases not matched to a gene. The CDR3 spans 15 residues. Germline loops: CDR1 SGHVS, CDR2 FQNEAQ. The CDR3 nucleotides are TGTGCCAGCAGGCCGGGCCCCGGGGGGACTAGCGGGCAGTTCTTC. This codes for CASRPGPGGTSGQFF.

CDR3 bases: TGTGCTAGTGGTTTGTGGGTCAGGGGGCGTGGGACTGAAGCTTTCTTT. Its translation is CASGLWVRGRGTEAFF. The chain combines TRBV12-5 with TRBJ1-1; 8 nucleotides align to TRBD1. V trimming: 2 bases; J trimming: 5 bases; junction bases outside the gene matches: 10. CDR1 LGHNT and CDR2 FRNRAP come from the germline V gene. CDR3 length: 16 amino acids.

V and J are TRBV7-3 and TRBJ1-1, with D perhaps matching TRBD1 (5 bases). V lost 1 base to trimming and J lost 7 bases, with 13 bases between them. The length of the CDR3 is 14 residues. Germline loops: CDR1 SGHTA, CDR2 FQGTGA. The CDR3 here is CASSLRGEGHEAFF. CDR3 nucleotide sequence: TGTGCCAGCAGCTTAAGGGGGGAGGGCCATGAAGCTTTCTTT.

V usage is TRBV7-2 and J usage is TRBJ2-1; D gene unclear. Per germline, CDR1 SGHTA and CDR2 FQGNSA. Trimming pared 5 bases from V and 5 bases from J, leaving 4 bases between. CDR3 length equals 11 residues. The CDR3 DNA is TGTGCCAGCAGCCCTCACAATGAGCAGTTCTTC. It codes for CASSPHNEQFF.

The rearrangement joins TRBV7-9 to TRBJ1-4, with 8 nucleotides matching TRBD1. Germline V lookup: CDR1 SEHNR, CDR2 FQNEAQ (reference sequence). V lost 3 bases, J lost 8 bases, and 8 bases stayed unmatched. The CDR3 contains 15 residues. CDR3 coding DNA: TGTGCCAGCAGCTTTCCCGGACAGGGAAGCGAAAAACTGTTTTTT. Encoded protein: CASSFPGQGSEKLFF.

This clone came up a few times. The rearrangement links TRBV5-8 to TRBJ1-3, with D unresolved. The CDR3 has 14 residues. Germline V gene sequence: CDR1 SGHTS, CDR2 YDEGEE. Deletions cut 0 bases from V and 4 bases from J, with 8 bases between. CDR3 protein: CASSLGRLGNTIYF. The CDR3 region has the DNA TGTGCCAGCAGCTTGGGGAGGCTCGGAAACACCATATATTTT.

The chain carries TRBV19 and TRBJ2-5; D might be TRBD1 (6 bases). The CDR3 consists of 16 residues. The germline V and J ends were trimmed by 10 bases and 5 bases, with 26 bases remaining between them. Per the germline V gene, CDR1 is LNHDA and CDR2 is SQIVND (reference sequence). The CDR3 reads CAKLSFKWGRQETQYF. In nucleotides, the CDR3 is TGTGCCAAGTTGAGTTTTAAGTGGGGGCGGCAGGAGACCCAGTACTTC.

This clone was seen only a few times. The CDR3 nucleotides read TGCGCCAGCAGCCAAGATTGGGACAGGAGGATACCAACTAATGAAAAACTGTTTTTT. Amino acids: CASSQDWDRRIPTNEKLFF. The chain has TRBV4-3 and TRBJ1-4; 8 bases line up with TRBD1. V shed 0 bases and J 0 bases; nucleotides not matched to a gene: 9. The CDR3 loop spans 19 amino acids. Germline CDR1 reads LGHNA; CDR2 reads YSLEER.

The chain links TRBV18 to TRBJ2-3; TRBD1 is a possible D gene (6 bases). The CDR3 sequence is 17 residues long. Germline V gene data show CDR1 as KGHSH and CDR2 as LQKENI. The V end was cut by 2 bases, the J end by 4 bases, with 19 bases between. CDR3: CASSPRGQVRGADTQYF. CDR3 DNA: TGTGCCAGCTCACCAAGAGGGCAGGTCAGGGGTGCAGATACGCAGTATTTT.

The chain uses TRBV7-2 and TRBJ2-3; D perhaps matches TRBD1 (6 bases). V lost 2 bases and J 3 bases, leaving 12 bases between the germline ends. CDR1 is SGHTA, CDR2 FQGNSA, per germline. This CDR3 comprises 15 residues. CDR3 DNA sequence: TGTGCCAGCAGCTTATATAGGACAGAAACAGATACGCAGTATTTT. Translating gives CASSLYRTETDTQYF.

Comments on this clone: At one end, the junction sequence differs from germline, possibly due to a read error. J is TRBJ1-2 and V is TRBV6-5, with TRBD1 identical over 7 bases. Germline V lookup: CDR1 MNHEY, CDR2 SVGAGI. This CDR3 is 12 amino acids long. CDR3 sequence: CASRRQGSGHTF. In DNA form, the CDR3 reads TGTGCCAGCAGGAGACAGGGTAGTGGCCACACCTTC.

CDR3 nucleotides: TGCGCCAGCAGCCAAGAGTTAGGACTAGCGGGAGAATACGAGCAGTACTTC. It encodes CASSQELGLAGEYEQYF. V is TRBV4-3 and J is TRBJ2-7, with 13 nucleotides matching TRBD2. Germline trimming cut 0 bases from V and 4 bases from J; bases unmatched to any gene: 6. Germline assignment: CDR1 LGHNA and CDR2 YSLEER. The CDR3 totals 17 residues.

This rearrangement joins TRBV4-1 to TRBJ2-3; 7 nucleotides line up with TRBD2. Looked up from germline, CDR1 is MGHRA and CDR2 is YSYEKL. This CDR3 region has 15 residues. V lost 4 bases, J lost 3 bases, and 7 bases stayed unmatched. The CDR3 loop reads CASSRGGSGTDTQYF. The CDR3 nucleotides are TGCGCCAGCAGCCGCGGGGGTAGCGGAACAGATACGCAGTATTTT.

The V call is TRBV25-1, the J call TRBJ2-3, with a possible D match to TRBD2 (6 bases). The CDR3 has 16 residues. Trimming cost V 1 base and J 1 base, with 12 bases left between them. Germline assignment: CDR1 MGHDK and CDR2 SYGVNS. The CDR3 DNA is TGTGCCAGCAGTGAATTCCGCCGCGGGGGCACAGATACGCAGTATTTT. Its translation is CASSEFRRGGTDTQYF.

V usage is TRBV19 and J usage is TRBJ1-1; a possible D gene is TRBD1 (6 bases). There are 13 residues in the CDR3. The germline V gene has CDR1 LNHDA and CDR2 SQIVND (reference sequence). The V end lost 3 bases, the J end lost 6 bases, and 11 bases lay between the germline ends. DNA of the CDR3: TGTGCCAGTAGTATGGACAGTGTCCCTGAAGCTTTCTTT. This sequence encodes CASSMDSVPEAFF.

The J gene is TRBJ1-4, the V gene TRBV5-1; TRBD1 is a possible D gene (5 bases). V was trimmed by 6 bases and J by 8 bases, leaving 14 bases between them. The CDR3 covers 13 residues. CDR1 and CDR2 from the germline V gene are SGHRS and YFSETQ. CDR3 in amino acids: CASKVREGEKLFF. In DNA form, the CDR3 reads TGCGCCAGCAAGGTCAGGGAAGGCGAAAAACTGTTTTTT.